The 10 T cell receptor beta chains below all came from one sample that was sequenced in a study of T cell repertoires in cytomegalovirus infection. TCRdb reanalysed the reads using MiXCR and keeps one entry per CDR3 protein. The table has 160,000 or so distinct CDR3 sequences, around 22% seen once; the top ten hold about 10%. The sample consisted of PBMCs. The receptors were gathered from a human donor in good health (CMV status not recorded). Some clones in this sample may be carry-over from other donors' samples.

A few counts support this clonotype. The V call is TRBV6-5, the J call TRBJ2-5; D gene ambiguous. V lost 3 bases to trimming and J lost 5 bases, with 10 bases between them. The CDR3 totals 13 residues. Germline V lookup: CDR1 MNHEY, CDR2 SVGAGI. The CDR3 region is CASSYSGGETQYF. In DNA form, the CDR3 reads TGTGCCAGCAGTTATTCGGGCGGTGAGACCCAGTACTTC.

As regards this clonotype: This may stem from a read error, because a much larger clone lies one nucleotide away. The chain uses TRBV7-2 and TRBJ2-1, with D perhaps matching TRBD2 (5 bases). This CDR3 has 20 amino acids. The V and J ends lost 1 base and 8 bases respectively, with 30 bases between them. Germline V lookup: CDR1 SGHTA, CDR2 FQGNSA. CDR3 in amino acids: CASSLVTPLTRGRGRYEQFF. CDR3 nucleotides: TGTGCCAGCAGCTTAGTAACCCCCCTAACTAGAGGGAGAGGAAGGTATGAGCAGTTCTTC.

This clonotype has only one observation. A much larger clone is a single base away; this may be a read error. The chain is built from TRBV6-1 and TRBJ2-7; D tentatively reads TRBD1 or TRBD2 (5 bases each). Germline assignment: CDR1 MNHNS and CDR2 SASEGT. This CDR3 spans 15 amino acids. Here the CDR3 reads CASSEYRGTSYVQYF. The CDR3 DNA reads TGTGCCAGCAGTGAATACCGAGGGACCTCCTACGTGCAGTACTTC.

This clonotype was detected ten times or more. The chain combines TRBV7-2 with TRBJ1-3; 9 bases fit TRBD1. This CDR3 spans 15 amino acids. Germline CDR1 SGHTA, CDR2 FQGNSA. Trimming at V came to 3 bases and at J to 4 bases, leaving 4 bases not matched to a gene. The CDR3 loop reads CASSFGDRGGNTIYF. The CDR3 DNA is TGTGCCAGCAGCTTTGGTGACAGGGGGGGAAACACCATATATTTT.

As concerns this clonotype: Since a much larger clone is just one base distant, this may be a read error. This rearrangement joins TRBV7-2 to TRBJ2-5; possibly TRBD1 or TRBD2 for D (7 bases each). TRBJ2-1 matches the DNA end more closely, so the J call is doubtful. Germline-derived CDR1 and CDR2 are SGHTA and FQGNSA. The CDR3 length is 15 residues. In DNA, the CDR3 is TGTGCCAGCAGCTTAAATACAGGGGCGGGGGAGACCCAGTTCTTC. Amino acids: CASSLNTGAGETQFF.

The rearrangement uses TRBV28 and TRBJ2-6; tentatively, D is TRBD2 (6 bases). Germline CDR1 reads MDHEN; CDR2 reads SYDVKM. The length of the CDR3 is 16 residues. V lost 4 bases to trimming and J lost 3 bases, with 13 bases between them. The CDR3 spells CASSWPGAGGANVLTF. CDR3 nucleotides: TGTGCCAGCAGTTGGCCGGGAGCGGGTGGGGCCAACGTCCTGACTTTC.

This rearrangement joins TRBV30 to TRBJ1-2; D is perhaps TRBD1 (6 bases). The CDR3 consists of 14 residues. V dropped 1 base and J dropped 5 bases, with 14 bases sitting between them. From germline, CDR1 is GTSNPN and CDR2 SVGIG (reference sequence). The CDR3 DNA is TGTGCCTGGAGTGACCTCGGGACAACTTATGGCTACACCTTC. Translation gives CAWSDLGTTYGYTF. Full variable domain (rest looked up from reference TRBV30 and TRBJ1-2): SQTIHQWPATLVQPVGSPLSLECTVEGTSNPNLYWYRQAAGRGLQLLFYSVGIGQISSEVPQNLSASRPQDRQFILSSKKLLLSDSGFYLCAWSDLGTTYGYTFGSGTRLTVV.

This clonotype was observed a few times. The chain carries TRBV12-3 or TRBV12-4 and TRBJ1-2; D perhaps matches TRBD1 (5 bases). Trimming shortened V by 3 bases and J by 13 bases, and 18 bases separated the two germline ends. This CDR3 has 13 residues. The chain's CDR3 is CASSFGQGLRSTF. CDR3 bases: TGTGCCAGCAGTTTCGGGCAGGGACTTCGTAGCACCTTC.

J is TRBJ2-7 and V is TRBV6-2 or TRBV6-3; no clear D gene. Between the trimmed V and J ends, which lost 7 bases and 0 bases, there was a span of 13 bases. Germline CDR1 and CDR2: MNHEY and SVGEGT. The CDR3 consists of 14 residues. The CDR3 is CASNKAGSSYEQYF. The CDR3 DNA reads as TGTGCCAGCAACAAGGCAGGATCCTCCTACGAGCAGTACTTC.

This clonotype was detected many times. This rearrangement joins TRBV7-6 to TRBJ1-3, with D perhaps matching TRBD1 (6 bases). V was pared by 6 bases and J by 0 bases, with 15 bases between. Germline assignment: CDR1 SGHVS and CDR2 FNYEAQ. The CDR3 sequence is 16 residues long. The CDR3 DNA is TGTGCCAGCAGTTTACTAACAGGGAGCTCTGGAAACACCATATATTTT. This sequence encodes CASSLLTGSSGNTIYF.